These T cell receptor beta chains were read from a single sample in a study of early T cells in non-severe SARS-CoV-2 infection. TCRdb used MiXCR to reprocess the 5' RACE reads, holding one entry per CDR3 protein. Among fewer than 120,000 distinct CDR3 sequences listed, approximately 12% were seen once. The input for sequencing was whole blood, taken at baseline. Receptors originate from an adult who was a healthcare worker with PCR-confirmed SARS-CoV-2 infection or an uninfected control (not recorded which). Each CDR3 is given with its conserved first and last residue. The D gene is left open where the match is weak. Rows give clone size only sometimes, using once, few, many, or a class for an expanded clone.

d_gene	j_gene	v_gene	len	abundance	CDR3aa	CDR3nt
NA	TRBJ1-5	TRBV2	15	many	CASSVWGNSNQPQHF	TGTGCCAGCAGTGTATGGGGCAATAGCAATCAGCCCCAGCATTTT
TRBD2	TRBJ2-1	TRBV20-1	18	NA	CSARIAGTSGGSYNEQFF	TGCAGTGCTAGAATCGCCGGGACTAGCGGGGGCTCCTACAATGAGCAGTTCTTC
NA	TRBJ2-3	TRBV11-2	15	many	CASSLRRTSTDTQYF	TGTGCCAGCAGCCTGCGTCGGACTAGCACAGATACGCAGTATTTT
NA	TRBJ1-3	TRBV6-5	13	NA	CASRPDVGNTIYF	TGTGCCAGCAGACCGGACGTTGGAAACACCATATATTTT
TRBD2	TRBJ2-1	TRBV6-1	12	NA	CASSETSGEQFF	TGTGCCAGCAGTGAAACTAGCGGGGAGCAGTTCTTC
NA	TRBJ1-6	TRBV27	16	NA	CASSSSGRAWNSPLHF	TGTGCCAGCAGCAGTTCTGGCAGGGCGTGGAATTCACCCCTCCACTTT
NA	TRBJ2-3	TRBV19	16	few	CASTPMGAATGDTQYF	TGTGCCAGTACCCCGATGGGGGCAGCTACGGGAGATACGCAGTATTTT
NA	TRBJ1-5	TRBV7-8	16	few	CASSLFRRDANQPQHF	TGTGCCAGCAGCTTATTTCGGAGGGATGCCAATCAGCCCCAGCATTTT
TRBD1	TRBJ1-3	TRBV5-1	14	NA	CASGTGGDGNTIYF	TGCGCCAGCGGAACAGGGGGCGATGGAAACACCATATATTTT
TRBD1	TRBJ2-4	TRBV19	16	many	CASTSDRGLAKNIQYF	TGTGCCAGTACCTCGGACAGGGGATTAGCCAAAAACATTCAGTACTTC
NA	TRBJ1-2	TRBV19	12	NA	CASSGIGYGYTF	TGTGCCAGTAGTGGGATCGGGTATGGCTACACCTTC
NA	TRBJ1-4	TRBV12-3/TRBV12-4	14	NA	CASSFGQINEKLFF	TGTGCCAGCAGTTTTGGACAGATTAATGAAAAACTGTTTTTT
NA	TRBJ2-3	TRBV7-2	12	few	CASSPVADTQYF	TGTGCCAGCAGCCCCGTGGCAGATACGCAGTATTTT
NA	TRBJ2-5	TRBV7-6	12	NA	CASSLERETQYF	TGTGCCAGCAGTTTAGAAAGGGAGACCCAGTACTTC
TRBD2	TRBJ2-7	TRBV15	13	NA	CATSRQLAAEQYF	TGTGCCACCAGCAGACAACTAGCGGCCGAGCAGTACTTC
NA	TRBJ2-5	TRBV11-2	14	NA	CASSSGVIQETQYF	TGTGCCAGCAGCTCGGGGGTGATACAAGAGACCCAGTACTTC
TRBD1	TRBJ2-7	TRBV20-1	14	few	CSASGDSGLDQQYF	TGCAGTGCTAGCGGGGACAGTGGGTTGGACCAGCAGTACTTC
NA	TRBJ1-4	TRBV19	15	few	CASSTQDHPYEKLFF	TGTGCCAGTAGTACCCAGGACCATCCATATGAAAAACTGTTTTTT
NA	TRBJ2-7	TRBV4-2	16	NA	CASSQERRRGHYEQYF	TGTGCCAGCAGCCAAGAAAGGAGGCGGGGGCACTACGAGCAGTACTTC
TRBD1	TRBJ2-5	TRBV29-1	13	NA	CSVAPQGPVTQYF	TGCAGCGTTGCCCCACAGGGGCCGGTGACCCAGTACTTC
NA	TRBJ1-2	TRBV3-1	15	few	CASTEGSGPNYGYTF	TGTGCCAGCACCGAAGGGTCAGGGCCTAACTATGGCTACACCTTC
NA	TRBJ1-1	TRBV18	12	NA	CASSQQGSEAFF	TGTGCCAGCTCCCAACAGGGTAGCGAAGCTTTCTTT
TRBD1	TRBJ2-7	TRBV7-8	14	NA	CASSLGTGIYEQYF	TGTGCCAGCAGCTTAGGGACAGGGATCTACGAGCAGTACTTC
NA	TRBJ2-6	TRBV6-4	17	NA	CASSDFGSHSGANVLTF	TGTGCCAGCAGTGACTTCGGCAGCCACTCTGGGGCCAACGTCCTGACTTTC
TRBD2	TRBJ2-5	TRBV7-6	15	NA	CASSRLAGGGETQYF	TGTGCCAGCAGTCGACTAGCGGGAGGAGGGGAGACCCAGTACTTC
TRBD1	TRBJ2-1	TRBV7-9	17	many	CASSLFPGQGRGNEQFF	TGTGCCAGCAGCTTATTCCCGGGACAGGGAAGGGGGAATGAGCAGTTCTTC